This T cell receptor beta chain was captured by sequencing in a study of shared clonotypes between healthy human individuals. Study overall: Every donor yielded three CD4 naive, three CD4 memory, two CD8 naive and one CD8 memory plate. General observations from the study: Memory subsets had estimated richness that was generally smaller than that of naive subsets. A few donors held about 5% of naive CD4 clonotypes in common.

Note on this clone: Its antigen is currently unknown.

Germline V CDR1 and CDR2: MNHNS, SASEGT. V lost 3 bases, J lost 7 bases, and 12 bases lay in between. The length of the CDR3 is 13 residues. Assay used: immunoSEQ multiplex PCR; TCRdb lists only in-frame clones, some missing. The table shows roughly 2.2 million clones, with 80% to 95% occurring only once. The sample was naive CD4+ T cells from PBMCs. Subset noted: CD45RA+ positively selected. The TCR comes from a man in his late teens or twenties in good health. Some clones in this sample may be carry-over from other donors' samples. This chain connects TRBV6-1 to TRBJ1-2; weak D call: TRBD1 (5 bases). Here the CDR3 reads CASSEGRVSGYTF. In DNA form, the CDR3 reads TGTGCCAGCAGTGAGGGCAGGGTTTCTGGCTACACCTTC.